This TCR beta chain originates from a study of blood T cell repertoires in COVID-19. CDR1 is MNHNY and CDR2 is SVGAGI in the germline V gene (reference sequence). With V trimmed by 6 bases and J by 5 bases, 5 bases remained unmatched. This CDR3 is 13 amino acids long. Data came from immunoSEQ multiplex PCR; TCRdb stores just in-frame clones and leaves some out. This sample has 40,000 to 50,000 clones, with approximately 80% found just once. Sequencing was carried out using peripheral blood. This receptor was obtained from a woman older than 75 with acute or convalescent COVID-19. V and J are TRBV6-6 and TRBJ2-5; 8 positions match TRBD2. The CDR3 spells CASRRGLAETQYF. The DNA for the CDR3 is TGTGCCAGCAGGCGAGGACTAGCCGAGACCCAGTACTTC.